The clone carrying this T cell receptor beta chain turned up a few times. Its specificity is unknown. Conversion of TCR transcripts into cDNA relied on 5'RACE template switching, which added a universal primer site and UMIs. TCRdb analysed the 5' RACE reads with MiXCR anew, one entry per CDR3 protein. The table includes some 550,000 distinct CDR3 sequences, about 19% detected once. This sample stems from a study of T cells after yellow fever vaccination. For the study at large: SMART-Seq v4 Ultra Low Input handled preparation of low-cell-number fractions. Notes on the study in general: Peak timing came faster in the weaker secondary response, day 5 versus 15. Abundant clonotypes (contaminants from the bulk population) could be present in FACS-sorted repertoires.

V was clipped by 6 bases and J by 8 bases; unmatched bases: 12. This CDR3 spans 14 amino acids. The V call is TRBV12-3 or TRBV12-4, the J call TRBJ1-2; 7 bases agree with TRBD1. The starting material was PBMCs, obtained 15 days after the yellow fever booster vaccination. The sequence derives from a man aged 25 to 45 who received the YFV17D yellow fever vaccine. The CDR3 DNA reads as TGTGCCAGCAGCCTCTTCGGGACAGCTCGGGGCTACACCTTC. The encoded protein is CASSLFGTARGYTF.